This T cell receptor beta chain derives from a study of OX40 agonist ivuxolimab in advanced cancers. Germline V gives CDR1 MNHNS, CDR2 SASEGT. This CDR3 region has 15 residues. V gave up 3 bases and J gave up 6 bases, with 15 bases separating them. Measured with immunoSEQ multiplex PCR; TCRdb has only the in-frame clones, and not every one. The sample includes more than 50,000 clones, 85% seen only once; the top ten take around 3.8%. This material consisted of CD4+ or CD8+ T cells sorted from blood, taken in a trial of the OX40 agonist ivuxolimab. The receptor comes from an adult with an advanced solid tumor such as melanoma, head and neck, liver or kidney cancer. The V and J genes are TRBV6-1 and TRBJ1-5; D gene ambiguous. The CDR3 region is CASSDFAAGSQPQHF. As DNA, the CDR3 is TGTGCCAGCAGTGACTTTGCAGCGGGGAGTCAGCCCCAGCATTTT.